The clone carrying this T cell receptor (beta chain) was counted a few times. Its antigen is as yet unknown. TCRdb used MiXCR to reprocess the 5' RACE reads, holding one entry per CDR3 protein. Of over 120,000 distinct CDR3 sequences listed, around 27% are singletons. After removal of 5 bases from V and 0 bases from J, the junction contained 9 bases not matched to a gene. CDR1 SGHVS and CDR2 FNYEAQ come from the germline V gene. The CDR3 has 16 residues. This sample was included in a study of T-cell memory formation after mild COVID-19. Across the study: TCR clusters mostly belonged to single donors. The study, taken as a whole, reports: Certain responding clones were present in pre-infection memory, suggesting participation of cross-reactive memory. CD4+ contracting clones were mainly CM and EM; CD8+ ones, EMRA.

The sequenced sample was PBMCs or a T cell subset sorted from them (not recorded which). This rearrangement joins TRBV7-6 to TRBJ1-1; the match to TRBD1 covers 7 bases. The TCR sequence derives from an adult woman who had mild COVID-19 (a few samples of this study predate the infection). Cell type and time point are not known. The CDR3 region has the DNA TGTGCCAGCAGCCTCTTTCACAGGGGAATGAACACTGAAGCTTTCTTT. Its translation is CASSLFHRGMNTEAFF.